The sequence of this T cell receptor (beta chain) was determined in a study of identical twins' blood T cells. Looking at the study overall: Some 50 million reads covered about six alpha-chain and about six beta-chain libraries. Whole-study results and caveats: Shared CDR3 clonotype counts between two donors mainly tracked the product of their cloneset sizes, twins included. Twins shared more top CDR3 clonotypes than unrelated donors did.

About this clonotype itself: The antigen remains undetermined.

Likely shared infections and vaccines: all three twin pairs were reared together. TCRdb itself ran the 5' RACE reads through MiXCR, one entry per CDR3 protein. Altogether a few hundred thousand distinct CDR3 sequences are present, 25% to 35% being singletons, with the ten largest covering 6.1%. Sequencing was performed on PBMCs. The clonotype originates from a woman aged 18-55 years in good health.

The CDR3 here is CASSETLTSGVKQFF. CDR3 sequence (DNA): TGCGCCAGCAGTGAGACATTGACTAGCGGGGTCAAGCAGTTCTTC. The genes are TRBV10-1 and TRBJ2-1; 11 nucleotides align to TRBD2. CDR3 length: 15 residues. V shed 2 bases, J shed 11 bases, and the junction held 8 bases outside the gene matches. In germline, CDR1 is WNHNN, CDR2 SYGVQD (reference sequence).